This TCR beta chain appears in the sequencing data of a study of blood T cell repertoires in COVID-19 (dated by TCRdb to 2018 to 2020). About the full investigation: Samples from collaborators originated in the United States, Italy and Spain and spanned both the acute and convalescent phases of COVID-19. The prospective study material was composed of cDNA or gDNA derived from T cells, B-cell-depleted T cells, or PBMCs. Subjects who had been exposed to COVID-19, were actively infected with it, or had recovered from it provided the deeply sampled blood TCRbeta repertoires that made up the dataset. A freely available public database, intended as a resource for researchers studying the immune response to SARS-CoV-2, is where the repertoires were released. The samples were drawn from the first 160 participants of the ongoing ImmuneRACE study and from 950 to 1,500 subjects provided by 6 global collaborators. Nearly every sample came with metadata listing a de-identified subject ID, COVID-19 status, age in years and sex. HLA class I and class II types, where available, came from metadata supplied by the sample provider rather than from assay-based typing. General findings and caveats noted by the study authors: The amount of clinical and demographic metadata varied by source and participant and was provided uncurated.

TCRbeta CDR3 regions were amplified from genomic DNA using the immunoSEQ Assay, a bias-controlled multiplex PCR. Per the original workflow: Nucleated cell counts per sample were estimated from amplification of reference gene primers within the assay. To quantify the absolute abundance of each unique TCRbeta CDR3 rearrangement, sequence reads were collapsed and filtered. Productive Simpson clonality was computed per sample as the square root of Simpson's diversity index over productive rearrangements. TCRdb limited this immuneACCESS table to in-frame rearrangements with V and J called. A share of clones is missing; checked studies link under half to unresolved V genes, and the rest is unexplained. V and J calls and clone size are those listed in that table; D and trimming were worked out from the DNA. This sample comprises 200,000 or so clones, about 90% of them detected only once. The top ten constitute about 2.2% of the sample.

In the case of this clone: Its antigen is currently not known. Qualities for individual bases were not recorded, and no much larger clone is one base off.

The collaborating institutions used their own protocols to collect whole blood in K2EDTA tubes. Collaborator samples were shipped for TCRbeta analysis as frozen whole blood, isolated PBMCs, or DNA extracted from either sample type. From cysteine to phenylalanine, the CDR3 is 14 amino acids long. The retained sequence is limited to the CDR3, 42 bases, with the frame set at the first base. Cut back by 0 bases and 8 bases, the V and J ends lie 13 bases apart. Sequences SGHRS (CDR1) and YFSETQ (CDR2) are obtained from the germline V gene. Material for sequencing was peripheral blood. The clonotype was recovered from a woman aged 45 to 65 with acute or convalescent COVID-19. The chain is encoded by TRBV5-1 joined to TRBJ2-3; perhaps TRBD2 is the D gene, with 6 bases matching. The DNA is TGCGCCAGCAGCTTGGTGGGGCAGGAGGGTACGCAGTATTTT. Translated, it gives CASSLVGQEGTQYF.